In its sample, the clone carrying this T cell receptor (beta chain) was seen a few times. This sample is part of a study of blood T cells in healthy people across ages. V lost 6 bases to trimming and J lost 2 bases, with 12 bases between them. CDR1 and CDR2 from the germline V gene are SGDLS and YYNGEE. The CDR3 has 14 residues. A sample-barcoded 5' primer and a J-beta primer mix were used in a second PCR of about 7 to 12 cycles. All samples yielded 2.5 million or more CDR3-containing paired-end reads. TCRdb re-analysed the 5' RACE reads in MiXCR, keeping a single row per CDR3 protein. The sample shows roughly 570,000 distinct CDR3 sequences, roughly 29% of them seen only once.

J is TRBJ2-1 and V is TRBV9; the D is unclear. Sequencing was performed on blood. This TCR was recovered from a woman aged 70-85 years in good health. CDR3 in amino acids: CASTLGTAYNEQFF. DNA for the CDR3: TGTGCCAGCACCTTAGGAACAGCCTACAATGAGCAGTTCTTC. Combining the CDR3 with reference TRBV9 and TRBJ2-1 gives the whole variable domain DSGVTQTPKHLITATGQRVTLRCSPRSGDLSVYWYQQSLDQGLQFLIQYYNGEERAKGNILERFSAQQFPDLHSELNLSSLELGDSALYFCASTLGTAYNEQFFGPGTRLTVL.